The 19 T cell receptor beta chains below all came from one sample that was sequenced in a study of T-cell memory formation after mild COVID-19. One entry per CDR3 protein, called by TCRdb with MiXCR from the 5' RACE reads. The repertoire consists of a few hundred thousand distinct CDR3 sequences, with approximately 7.6% occurring once and the leading ten covering 22%. Sequencing was done on a sample of PBMCs or a T cell subset sorted from them (not recorded which). These receptors came from a man aged 18 to 35 who had mild COVID-19 (a few samples of this study predate the infection). Cell type and time point are not known.

The sample holds many counts of this clonotype. V is TRBV4-2 and J is TRBJ2-2; D unclear. The ends were cut back, 1 base at V and 5 bases at J, with 11 bases in the middle. The CDR3 is 15 residues long. Germline CDR1 LGHNA, CDR2 YNFKEQ. The CDR3 DNA reads as TGTGCCAGCAGCCAAGTTTCTCGAGGAACCGGGGAGCTGTTTTTT. It yields the protein CASSQVSRGTGELFF.

This clonotype was observed a single time. Here the CDR3 DNA reads TGCGCCAGCAGCTTGTTAGCGTGGGGGGTCTCGAGGAATGAGCAGTTCTTC. Amino acids: CASSLLAWGVSRNEQFF. J is TRBJ2-1 and V is TRBV5-1; perhaps TRBD2 as D (6 bases). V lost 1 base and J lost 7, with 21 bases in between. The CDR3 is 17 residues long. Germline V gene sequence: CDR1 SGHRS, CDR2 YFSETQ.

This clonotype was recorded a few times. This chain links TRBV18 with TRBJ1-2, with TRBD1 matching 11 bases. Germline assignment: CDR1 KGHSH and CDR2 LQKENI. J lost 5 bases, V lost 3 bases, and 5 bases had no gene match. This CDR3 has 15 residues. The CDR3 sequence: CASSPSGTGGYGYTF. For the CDR3, the DNA is TGTGCCAGCTCACCTTCCGGGACAGGGGGTTATGGCTACACCTTC.

This clonotype was observed many times. The rearrangement uses TRBV10-3 and TRBJ2-5; a possible D gene is TRBD2 (5 bases). Germline lookup yields CDR1 ENHRY and CDR2 SYGVKD. This CDR3 has 13 amino acids. With 2 bases removed from V and 4 bases from J, the gap between germline ends came to 8 bases. CDR3 region: CAISEVASETQYF. In nucleotides, the CDR3 is TGTGCCATCAGTGAGGTAGCGTCAGAGACCCAGTACTTC.

This clonotype was picked up a small number of times. The chain uses TRBV29-1 and TRBJ1-1, with D unresolved. The CDR3 covers 12 residues. With 5 bases removed from V and 4 bases from J, the gap between germline ends came to 11 bases. Germline V gene data show CDR1 as SQVTM and CDR2 as ANQGSEA. The CDR3 DNA reads as TGCAGCGTTCGAGGCCGGGGCACTGAAGCTTTCTTT. Translating it yields CSVRGRGTEAFF.

This chain uses TRBV7-2 with TRBJ2-2; TRBD2 agrees at 10 bases. CDR3 length: 16 amino acids. V trimming: 5 bases; J trimming: 7 bases; junction bases outside the gene matches: 10. CDR1 SGHTA and CDR2 FQGNSA come from the germline V gene. The CDR3 sequence is CASSPVIAGGNGELFF. CDR3 coding DNA: TGTGCCAGCAGCCCTGTGATAGCGGGAGGAAACGGGGAGCTGTTTTTT.

This clonotype occurred many times. The chain couples TRBV28 to TRBJ2-4; D unclear. V was trimmed by 5 bases and J by 1 base, leaving 15 bases between them. Per the germline V gene, CDR1 is MDHEN and CDR2 is SYDVKM. The CDR3 sequence is 16 residues long. The CDR3 nucleotides are TGTGCCAGCAGTCCCGGTGTGGCTATCGCCAAAAACATTCAGTACTTC. Encoded protein: CASSPGVAIAKNIQYF.

Ten or more counts support this clonotype. The chain couples TRBV6-2 or TRBV6-3 to TRBJ2-7; 9 bases are shared with TRBD1. The CDR3 sequence is 13 residues long. The J segment lost 7 bases and the V segment lost 2 bases, leaving 3 bases of the junction unmatched. Per the germline V gene, CDR1 is MNHEY and CDR2 is SVGEGT. The CDR3 DNA reads TGTGCCAGCAGTTACCTACAGGGGGCTGAGCAGTACGTC. Translated, it gives CASSYLQGAEQYV.

The chain has TRBV13 and TRBJ2-7; 7 nucleotides agree with TRBD1. Looked up from germline, CDR1 is PRHDT and CDR2 is FYEKMQ (reference sequence). CDR3 length equals 13 residues. The V and J ends lost 5 bases and 2 bases, in that order; junction bases with no gene match: 3. The CDR3 sequence: CASSKGQAYEQYF. The CDR3 DNA follows: TGTGCCAGCAGCAAAGGACAGGCCTACGAGCAGTACTTC.

Only a few counts were recorded for this clonotype. CDR3 DNA: TGCAGTGCTAGTAAGAGAGACATGAACACTGAAGCTTTCTTT. As protein: CSASKRDMNTEAFF. This rearrangement joins TRBV20-1 to TRBJ1-1; unclear D gene. This CDR3 comprises 14 residues. The germline gives CDR1 DFQATT, CDR2 SNEGSKA (reference sequence). V lost 3 bases and J 0 bases, leaving 11 bases between the germline ends.

This clonotype was seen a handful of times. V and J are TRBV7-2 and TRBJ2-1, with D unclear. The CDR3 loop spans 14 amino acids. Trimming shortened V by 3 bases and J by 3 bases, and 9 bases separated the two germline ends. Germline V lookup: CDR1 SGHTA, CDR2 FQGNSA. CDR3 amino acids: CASSFVPNYNEQFF. CDR3 DNA: TGTGCCAGCAGCTTCGTCCCCAACTACAATGAGCAGTTCTTC.

The table lists this clonotype with many counts. J is TRBJ2-1 and V is TRBV7-9, with 11 bases aligning to TRBD2. The ends lost 2 bases at V and 0 bases at J; junction bases unmatched: 6. The CDR3 is 18 amino acids. Germline V gene sequence: CDR1 SEHNR, CDR2 FQNEAQ (reference sequence). The CDR3 loop is CASSLQLAGAGSYNEQFF. As DNA, the CDR3 is TGTGCCAGCAGCTTACAACTAGCGGGGGCCGGCTCCTACAATGAGCAGTTCTTC.

This clonotype was observed a few times. V gene TRBV7-9 combines with J gene TRBJ1-2; D may be TRBD1 (5 bases). Germline CDR1 is SEHNR and CDR2 is FQNEAQ (reference sequence). Deletions cut 4 bases from V and 5 bases from J, with 11 bases between. The CDR3 consists of 13 residues. CDR3 nucleotides: TGTGCCAGCAGCTCAGCCGAGGGGTATGGCTACACCTTC. Translating it yields CASSSAEGYGYTF.

This clonotype occurred a few times. The chain uses TRBV6-5 and TRBJ2-4, with no clear D. The CDR3 has 10 amino acids. CDR1 and CDR2 (germline): MNHEY, SVGAGI. The CDR3 DNA reads as TGTGCTACCGGCAAAAACATTCAGTACTTC. Amino acid sequence: CATGKNIQYF.

This chain links TRBV7-2 with TRBJ2-5, with 8 bases matching TRBD2. The J segment lost 0 bases and the V segment lost 8 bases, leaving 11 bases of the junction unmatched. The CDR3 has 16 amino acids. Germline V gene data show CDR1 as SGHTA and CDR2 as FQGNSA. DNA for the CDR3: TGTGCCAGCCTGTTCGCCGGCGGGAGGTACCAAGAGACCCAGTACTTC. This gives the protein CASLFAGGRYQETQYF.

The chain employs TRBV7-2 and TRBJ1-1; D gene uncertain. The V end was cut by 1 base, the J end by 7 bases, with 13 bases between. Germline CDR1 reads SGHTA; CDR2 reads FQGNSA. This CDR3 region has 14 residues. In DNA form, the CDR3 reads TGTGCCAGCAGCTTAGTGGGCCGGGCGAGTGAAGCTTTCTTT. Residues: CASSLVGRASEAFF.

The chain combines TRBV15 with TRBJ2-1; 8 nucleotides match TRBD2. Germline lookup yields CDR1 LNHNV and CDR2 YYDKDF (reference sequence). The V segment lost 3 bases and the J segment 5 bases; nucleotides outside the gene matches: 3. The CDR3 is made up of 14 amino acids. The CDR3 nucleotides read TGTGCCACCAGCAGGCGGGGGGCTAACAATGAGCAGTTCTTC. Its protein product is CATSRRGANNEQFF.

This clonotype has only a few counts. V and J are TRBV21-1 and TRBJ2-7; whether TRBD1, the table's D call, matches the DNA was not checked. TRBV21-1 is noted as a pseudogene. There are 14 residues in the CDR3. The CDR3 loop reads CASLQQAKAYEQYF. In DNA form, the CDR3 reads TGTGCCAGCCTGCAACAGGCTAAAGCCTACGAGCAGTACTTC.

This sequence joins TRBV5-1 and TRBJ2-2, with D perhaps matching TRBD1 (5 bases). Germline loops: CDR1 SGHRS, CDR2 YFSETQ. The CDR3 spans 17 residues. Trimming removed 0 bases from V and 4 bases from J, with 16 bases in between. The CDR3 reads CASSLAFGQGSTGELFF. The CDR3 DNA follows: TGCGCCAGCAGCTTGGCCTTTGGTCAGGGAAGCACCGGGGAGCTGTTTTTT. The full variable domain, completed using reference TRBV5-1 and TRBJ2-2, is KAGVTQTPRYLIKTRGQQVTLSCSPISGHRSVSWYQQTPGQGLQFLFEYFSETQRNKGNFPGRFSGRQFSNSRSEMNVSTLELGDSALYLCASSLAFGQGSTGELFFGEGSRLTVL.